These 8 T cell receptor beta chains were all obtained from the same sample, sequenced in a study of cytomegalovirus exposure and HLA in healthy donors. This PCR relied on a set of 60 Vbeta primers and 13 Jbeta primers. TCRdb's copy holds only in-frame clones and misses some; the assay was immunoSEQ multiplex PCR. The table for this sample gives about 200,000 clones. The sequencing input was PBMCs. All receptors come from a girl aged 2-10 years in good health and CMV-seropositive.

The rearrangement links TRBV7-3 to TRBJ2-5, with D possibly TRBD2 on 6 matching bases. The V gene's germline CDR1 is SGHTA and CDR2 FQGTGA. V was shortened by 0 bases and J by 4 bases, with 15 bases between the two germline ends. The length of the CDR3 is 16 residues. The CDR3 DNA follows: TGTGCCAGCAGCTTAACAGCGGGCCTACCCCGAGAGACCCAGTACTTC. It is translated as CASSLTAGLPRETQYF.

The chain's CDR3 is CASSLDRAYSYEQYF. The DNA of the CDR3 is TGCGCCAGCAGCCTGGACAGGGCCTACTCCTACGAGCAGTACTTC. The chain uses TRBV5-1 and TRBJ2-7, with 8 bases fitting TRBD1. V trimming: 4 bases; J trimming: 0 bases; junction bases outside the gene matches: 6. The CDR3 is made up of 15 amino acids. Looked up from germline, CDR1 is SGHRS and CDR2 is YFSETQ.

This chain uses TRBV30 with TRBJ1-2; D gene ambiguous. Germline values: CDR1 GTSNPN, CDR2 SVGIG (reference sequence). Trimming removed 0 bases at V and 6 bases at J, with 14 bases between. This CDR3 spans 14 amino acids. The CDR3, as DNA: TGTGCCTGGAGTGTACTGAAAGGAGTCGATGGCTACACCTTC. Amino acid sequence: CAWSVLKGVDGYTF.

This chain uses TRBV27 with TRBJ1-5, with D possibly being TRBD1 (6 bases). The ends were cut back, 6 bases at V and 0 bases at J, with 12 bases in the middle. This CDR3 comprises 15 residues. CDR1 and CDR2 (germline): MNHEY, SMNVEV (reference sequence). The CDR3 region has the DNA TGTGCCAGCAGAGGAGACAGGATTAGCAATCAGCCCCAGCATTTT. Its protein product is CASRGDRISNQPQHF.

The CDR3 region is CASSFEGQGLNTEAFF. CDR3 sequence (DNA): TGTGCCAGCAGTTTTGAAGGACAGGGCTTGAACACTGAAGCTTTCTTT. The chain combines TRBV28 with TRBJ1-1, with 8 bases aligning to TRBD1. Losses at the gene ends were 3 bases for V and 0 bases for J; bases not matched to a gene: 6. The V gene's germline CDR1 is MDHEN and CDR2 SYDVKM. This CDR3 has 16 residues.

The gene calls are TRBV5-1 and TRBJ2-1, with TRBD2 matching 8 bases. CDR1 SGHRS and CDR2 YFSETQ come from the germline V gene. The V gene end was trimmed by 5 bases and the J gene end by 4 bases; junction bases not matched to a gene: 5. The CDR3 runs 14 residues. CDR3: CASRLAGGYNEQFF. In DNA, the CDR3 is TGCGCCAGCAGACTCGCGGGAGGATACAATGAGCAGTTCTTC.

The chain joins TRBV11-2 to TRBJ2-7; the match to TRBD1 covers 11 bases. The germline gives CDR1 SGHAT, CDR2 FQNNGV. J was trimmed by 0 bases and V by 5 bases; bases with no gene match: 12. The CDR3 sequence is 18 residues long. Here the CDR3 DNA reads TGTGCCAGCAGCCGTACCGGGACAGGGGGTGCCAGCTCCTACGAGCAGTACTTC. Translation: CASSRTGTGGASSYEQYF.

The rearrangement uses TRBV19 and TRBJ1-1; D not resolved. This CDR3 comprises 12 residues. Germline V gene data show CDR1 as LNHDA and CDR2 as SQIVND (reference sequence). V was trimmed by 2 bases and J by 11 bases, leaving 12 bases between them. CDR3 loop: CASSIKSMRAFF. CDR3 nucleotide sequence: TGTGCCAGTAGTATAAAATCGATGAGGGCTTTCTTT.